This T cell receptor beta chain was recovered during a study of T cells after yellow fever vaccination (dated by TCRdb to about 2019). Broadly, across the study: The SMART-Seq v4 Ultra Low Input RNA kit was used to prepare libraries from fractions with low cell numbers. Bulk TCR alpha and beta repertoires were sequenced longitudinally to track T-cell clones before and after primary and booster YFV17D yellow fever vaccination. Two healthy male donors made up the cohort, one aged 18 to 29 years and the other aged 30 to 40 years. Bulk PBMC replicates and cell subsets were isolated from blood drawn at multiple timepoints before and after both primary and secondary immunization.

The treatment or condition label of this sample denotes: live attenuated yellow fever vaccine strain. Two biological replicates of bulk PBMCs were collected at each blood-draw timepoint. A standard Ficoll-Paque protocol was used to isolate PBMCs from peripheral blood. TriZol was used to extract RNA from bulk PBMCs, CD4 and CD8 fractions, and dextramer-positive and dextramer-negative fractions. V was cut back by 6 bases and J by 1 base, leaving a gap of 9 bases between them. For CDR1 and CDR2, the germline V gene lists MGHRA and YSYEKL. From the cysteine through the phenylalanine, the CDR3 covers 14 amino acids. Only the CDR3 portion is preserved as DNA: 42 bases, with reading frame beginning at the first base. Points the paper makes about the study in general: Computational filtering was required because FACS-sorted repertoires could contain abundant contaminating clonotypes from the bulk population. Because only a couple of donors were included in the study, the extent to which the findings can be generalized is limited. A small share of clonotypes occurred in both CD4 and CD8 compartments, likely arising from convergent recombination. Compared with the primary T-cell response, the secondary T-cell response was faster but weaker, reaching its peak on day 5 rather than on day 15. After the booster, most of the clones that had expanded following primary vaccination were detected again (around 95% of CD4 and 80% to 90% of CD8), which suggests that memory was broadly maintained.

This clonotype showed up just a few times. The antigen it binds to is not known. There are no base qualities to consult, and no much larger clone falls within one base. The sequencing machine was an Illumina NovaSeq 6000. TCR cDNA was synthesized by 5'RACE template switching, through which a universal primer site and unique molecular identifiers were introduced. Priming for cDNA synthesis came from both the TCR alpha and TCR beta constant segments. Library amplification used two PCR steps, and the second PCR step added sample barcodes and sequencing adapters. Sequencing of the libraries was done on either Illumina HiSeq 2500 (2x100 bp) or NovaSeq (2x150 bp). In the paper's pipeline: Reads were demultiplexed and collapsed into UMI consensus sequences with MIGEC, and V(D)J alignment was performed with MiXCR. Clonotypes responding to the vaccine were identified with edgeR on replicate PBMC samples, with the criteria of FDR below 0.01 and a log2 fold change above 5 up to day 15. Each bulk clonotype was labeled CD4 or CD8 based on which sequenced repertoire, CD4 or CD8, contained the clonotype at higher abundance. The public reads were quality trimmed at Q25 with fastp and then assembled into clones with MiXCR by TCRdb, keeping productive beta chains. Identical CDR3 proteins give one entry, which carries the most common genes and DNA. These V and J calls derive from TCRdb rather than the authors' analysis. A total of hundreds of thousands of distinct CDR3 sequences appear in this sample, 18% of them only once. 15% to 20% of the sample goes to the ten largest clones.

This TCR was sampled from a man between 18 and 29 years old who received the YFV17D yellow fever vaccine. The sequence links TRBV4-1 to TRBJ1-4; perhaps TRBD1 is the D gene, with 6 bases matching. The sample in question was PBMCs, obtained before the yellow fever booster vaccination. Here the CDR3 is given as CASRQQGTNEKLFF. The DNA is TGCGCCAGCAGACAACAGGGAACTAATGAAAAACTGTTTTTT.